These 32 T cell receptor beta chains were all obtained from the same sample, sequenced in a study of cytomegalovirus exposure and HLA in healthy donors. PCR employed 60 Vbeta and 13 Jbeta primers. Here immunoSEQ multiplex PCR was the method, and the copy in TCRdb shows in-frame clones only, minus some. The sample holds some 150,000 clones, roughly 89% seen once. What was sequenced was PBMCs. Receptor source: a woman aged 25 to 39 in good health and CMV-seronegative.

The gene calls are TRBV30 and TRBJ2-7, with 9 bases identical to TRBD2. Unmatched junction bases numbered 9, after V lost 4 bases and J lost 5 bases. The CDR3 totals 14 residues. Germline V gene sequence: CDR1 GTSNPN, CDR2 SVGIG (reference sequence). The CDR3 reads CAWKGRGGRDEQYF. CDR3 DNA sequence: TGTGCCTGGAAGGGGAGAGGCGGGAGGGACGAGCAGTACTTC.

The genes are TRBV4-1 and TRBJ1-3; TRBD1 aligns across 9 bases. This CDR3 region has 15 residues. V shed 5 bases, J shed 4 bases, and the junction held 6 bases outside the gene matches. The germline V gene encodes CDR1 MGHRA and CDR2 YSYEKL. CDR3 nucleotide sequence: TGCGCCAGCAGCTCCGACAGGGGGTTAGGAAACACCATATATTTT. Translation: CASSSDRGLGNTIYF.

This chain joins TRBV18 and TRBJ2-7, with 9 bases that match TRBD1. V shed 5 bases and J 6 bases; nucleotides not matched to a gene: 8. This CDR3 spans 14 amino acids. The germline V gene has CDR1 KGHSH and CDR2 LQKENI. CDR3 coding DNA: TGTGCCAGCTCATCACTCGACAGGGGGACCGAGCAGTACTTC. Protein: CASSSLDRGTEQYF. Together with reference TRBV18 and TRBJ2-7, the CDR3 gives the full variable domain: NAGVMQNPRHLVRRRGQEARLRCSPMKGHSHVYWYRQLPEEGLKFMVYLQKENIIDESGMPKERFSAEFPKEGPSILRIQQVVRGDSAAYFCASSSLDRGTEQYFGPGTRLTVT.

The chain couples TRBV6-6 to TRBJ2-7; 7 bases fit TRBD1. This CDR3 has 13 residues. Trimming took 9 bases from V and 2 from J; bases not matched to a gene: 7. CDR1 and CDR2 from the germline V gene are MNHNY and SVGAGI (reference sequence). CDR3 sequence: CARKTGYPYEQYF. In nucleotides, the CDR3 is TGTGCCAGAAAGACAGGGTACCCCTACGAGCAGTACTTC.

The chain joins TRBV15 to TRBJ2-7; a possible D gene is TRBD2 (7 bases). CDR3 length: 14 residues. The V gene lost 0 bases and the J gene lost 5 bases, with 11 bases spanning the gap. CDR1 LNHNV and CDR2 YYDKDF come from the germline V gene (reference sequence). This chain's CDR3 is CATSRDGGADEQYF. The CDR3 DNA is TGTGCCACCAGCAGAGATGGGGGGGCGGACGAGCAGTACTTC.

V usage is TRBV7-2 and J usage is TRBJ2-4; D is possibly TRBD1 (6 bases). From germline, CDR1 is SGHTA and CDR2 FQGNSA. This CDR3 comprises 18 residues. V was trimmed by 5 bases and J by 3 bases, leaving 23 bases between them. The CDR3 loop reads CASSPQGALVLVKNIQYF. The CDR3 DNA reads as TGTGCCAGCAGCCCACAGGGCGCCCTGGTACTAGTCAAAAACATTCAGTACTTC.

The rearrangement uses TRBV7-2 and TRBJ2-1; D not resolved. Per germline, CDR1 SGHTA and CDR2 FQGNSA. The germline V and J ends were trimmed by 7 bases and 10 bases, with 26 bases remaining between them. This CDR3 contains 16 residues. The CDR3, as DNA: TGTGCCAGCACCCCCGCACGGGTACTTCGTAATAACGAGCAGTTCTTC. It specifies CASTPARVLRNNEQFF. The full variable domain, in which reference TRBV7-2 and TRBJ2-1 provide the parts outside the CDR3, is GAGVSQSPSNKVTEKGKDVELRCDPISGHTALYWYRQSLGQGLEFLIYFQGNSAPDKSGLPSDRFSAERTGGSVSTLTIQRTQQEDSAVYLCASTPARVLRNNEQFFGPGTRLTVL.

V is TRBV15 and J is TRBJ2-7; TRBD1 aligns across 7 bases. The CDR3 spans 15 residues. The V segment lost 5 bases and the J segment 1 base; nucleotides outside the gene matches: 8. Germline V lookup: CDR1 LNHNV, CDR2 YYDKDF (reference sequence). CDR3 protein: CATSLNRQGSYEQYF. DNA for the CDR3: TGTGCCACCAGCCTAAACCGACAGGGTTCCTACGAGCAGTACTTC.

Points on this clone: The same CDR3 arises from other DNA sequences in this sample as well. The V gene is TRBV27, the J gene TRBJ2-7; D perhaps matches TRBD2 (5 bases). This CDR3 region has 16 residues. Trimming removed 1 base at V and 4 bases at J, with 17 bases between. Germline values: CDR1 MNHEY, CDR2 SMNVEV (reference sequence). Here the CDR3 reads CASSLLREGEWYEQYF. The CDR3 DNA is TGTGCCAGCAGTTTATTAAGAGAGGGAGAATGGTACGAGCAGTACTTC.

J is TRBJ2-5 and V is TRBV30; weak D call: TRBD1 (5 bases). The last part of the DNA fits TRBJ2-7 better; the J call may be wrong. The CDR3 length is 15 residues. Looked up from germline, CDR1 is GTSNPN and CDR2 is SVGIG (reference sequence). Here the CDR3 DNA reads TGTGCCTGGAGTGTACTGGGTCAGGGATCCTACGAGCAGTACTTC. Its translation: CAWSVLGQGSYEQYF.

This clone was seen a single time. The chain has TRBV7-9 and TRBJ2-7, with D possibly being TRBD2 (5 bases). V was trimmed by 5 bases and J by 2 bases, leaving 16 bases between them. There are 15 residues in the CDR3. Germline-derived CDR1 and CDR2 are SEHNR and FQNEAQ (reference sequence). DNA for the CDR3: TGTGCCAGCAGCCCCCCGCTAAGCGGTACCTACGAGCAGTACTTC. Amino acids: CASSPPLSGTYEQYF.

This clone was observed a single time. The genes are TRBV6-5 and TRBJ2-7; D may be TRBD2 (5 bases). The CDR3 covers 16 residues. From germline, CDR1 is MNHEY and CDR2 SVGAGI. V lost 2 bases, J lost 1 base, and 15 bases lay in between. CDR3 bases: TGTGCCAGCAGTTACACAGAGGGTGTACCATCCTACGAGCAGTACTTC. Translated: CASSYTEGVPSYEQYF.

For the CDR3, the DNA is TGTGCCAGCTCACCAGGGACTAGCGGGGCCTACGAGCAGTACTTC. As protein: CASSPGTSGAYEQYF. V and J are TRBV18 and TRBJ2-7; TRBD2 matches 13 bases. Trimming removed 2 bases from V and 2 bases from J; junction bases left unmatched: 0. This CDR3 spans 15 amino acids. Per the germline V gene, CDR1 is KGHSH and CDR2 is LQKENI.

The chain is built from TRBV28 and TRBJ1-3; 9 nucleotides agree with TRBD1. The CDR3 loop spans 15 amino acids. V dropped 5 bases and J dropped 2; count of bases not matched to a gene: 4. Germline V gene data show CDR1 as MDHEN and CDR2 as SYDVKM. CDR3: CASSPRQGAGNTIYF. CDR3 coding DNA: TGTGCCAGCAGTCCCAGACAGGGGGCTGGAAACACCATATATTTT.

In regard to this clone: The junction shows a germline mismatch at one end, possibly a read error. V and J are TRBV27 and TRBJ2-5; TRBD1 matches at 8 bases. Germline CDR1 MNHEY, CDR2 SMNVEV (reference sequence). The CDR3 consists of 14 residues. The CDR3 DNA reads as TGTGCCAGCTTTTCGGACAGGGACGGAGGAATGTGGAACTTC. As protein: CASFSDRDGGMWNF.

The V gene is TRBV12-2, the J gene TRBJ1-1. TRBV12-2 is a recognized pseudogene. There are 15 residues in the CDR3. The CDR3 sequence: CASRLVRMEDTEAFF. The CDR3 DNA reads TGTGCAAGTCGCTTAGTTCGCATGGAGGACACTGAAGCTTTCTTT.

The rearrangement uses TRBV19 and TRBJ2-1; 15 positions agree with TRBD2. This CDR3 contains 17 residues. Unmatched junction bases numbered 9, after V lost 5 bases and J lost 7 bases. Germline-derived CDR1 and CDR2 are LNHDA and SQIVND (reference sequence). The CDR3 spells CASSPGGLAGGGNEQFF. The DNA for the CDR3 is TGTGCCAGTAGTCCGGGGGGACTAGCGGGGGGCGGAAATGAGCAGTTCTTC.

The J gene is TRBJ2-2, the V gene TRBV6-5, with 7 nucleotides matching TRBD1. CDR1 and CDR2 (germline): MNHEY, SVGAGI. The CDR3 is made up of 15 amino acids. V shed 8 bases and J 1 base; nucleotides not matched to a gene: 7. The CDR3 DNA follows: TGTGCCAGCCGACCAGGGGGATTGAACACCGGGGAGCTGTTTTTT. This sequence encodes CASRPGGLNTGELFF.

CDR3 nucleotides: TGTGCCAGCAGCTTAGGAGGAGGTGAGCAGTACTTC. Translating gives CASSLGGGEQYF. This sequence joins TRBV7-8 and TRBJ2-7; the D gene is possibly TRBD2 (5 bases). The CDR3 runs 12 residues. V lost 1 base to trimming and J lost 7 bases, with 8 bases between them. The germline gives CDR1 SGHVS, CDR2 FQNEAQ.

V and J are TRBV2 and TRBJ1-3; a possible D gene is TRBD1 (5 bases). Trimming cost V 5 bases and J 0 bases, with 20 bases left between them. Germline V gene data show CDR1 as SNHLY and CDR2 as FYNNEI. CDR3 length equals 18 residues. The CDR3: CASSPVVVRDSSGNTIYF. CDR3 nucleotide sequence: TGTGCCAGCAGTCCAGTCGTGGTCAGGGATTCCTCTGGAAACACCATATATTTT.

The chain combines TRBV6-5 with TRBJ1-4; the D is unclear. The CDR3 has 15 residues. Germline V gene sequence: CDR1 MNHEY, CDR2 SVGAGI. Trimming took off 3 bases at V and 3 bases at J, with 11 bases between the two ends. CDR3 loop: CASSYRESSNEKLFF. CDR3 nucleotide sequence: TGTGCCAGCAGTTATCGAGAGTCGTCTAATGAAAAACTGTTTTTT.

The chain has TRBV6-5 and TRBJ1-1; possible D gene TRBD1, 5 bases. The CDR3 has 16 residues. Deletions cut 2 bases from V and 3 bases from J, with 16 bases between. Germline CDR1 MNHEY, CDR2 SVGAGI. The CDR3, as DNA: TGTGCCAGCAGTTACCGTAGAATATGGGGGGACACTGAAGCTTTCTTT. Its translation is CASSYRRIWGDTEAFF.

The chain links TRBV27 to TRBJ2-7; D may be TRBD2 (5 bases). Trimming took off 9 bases at V and 2 bases at J, with 11 bases between the two ends. Germline lookup yields CDR1 MNHEY and CDR2 SMNVEV (reference sequence). This CDR3 region has 12 residues. CDR3 amino acids: CASRAGPYEQYF. CDR3 coding DNA: TGTGCCAGTCGGGCGGGTCCCTACGAGCAGTACTTC.

This clone was observed a handful of times. The CDR3 here is CASSHGWAGASTDTQYF. The CDR3 coding sequence is TGCGCCAGCAGCCACGGGTGGGCGGGAGCTAGCACAGATACGCAGTATTTT. The chain links TRBV4-3 to TRBJ2-3; 7 nucleotides align to TRBD2. Germline CDR1 and CDR2: LGHNA and YSLEER. V gave up 3 bases and J gave up 0 bases; unmatched junction bases: 9. CDR3 length: 17 residues.

This chain uses TRBV12-5 with TRBJ2-7, with TRBD1 matching over 9 bases. The germline V gene encodes CDR1 LGHNT and CDR2 FRNRAP. This CDR3 contains 15 residues. Trimming cost V 6 bases and J 0 bases; bases outside gene matches: 6. CDR3 protein: CASGRRDRASYEQYF. CDR3 DNA sequence: TGTGCTAGTGGCCGGCGGGACAGGGCCTCCTACGAGCAGTACTTC.

In this sample, this clone turned up a few times. The rearrangement joins TRBV30 to TRBJ1-2; TRBD1 is a possible D gene (5 bases). Per the germline V gene, CDR1 is GTSNPN and CDR2 is SVGIG (reference sequence). The CDR3 totals 15 residues. The germline V and J ends were trimmed by 1 base and 4 bases, with 16 bases remaining between them. The CDR3 loop reads CAWSGQAGPSYGYTF. The CDR3, as DNA: TGTGCCTGGAGTGGACAAGCGGGGCCCTCCTATGGCTACACCTTC.

The genes are TRBV6-5 and TRBJ2-2, with D possibly TRBD1 on 5 matching bases. The ends were cut back, 7 bases at V and 6 bases at J, with 15 bases in the middle. Germline V lookup: CDR1 MNHEY, CDR2 SVGAGI. This CDR3 comprises 14 residues. CDR3 in DNA: TGTGCCAGCACCTACCAGGGTTCGCCCGGGGAGCTGTTTTTT. Translated: CASTYQGSPGELFF.

The chain has TRBV6-1 and TRBJ2-5; 9 bases are shared with TRBD2. The end of the DNA fits TRBJ2-7 better, so the J call may be wrong. The length of the CDR3 is 15 residues. Germline V gene lookup returns CDR1 MNHNS and CDR2 SASEGT. The chain's CDR3 is CASSPNSGGDYEQYF. For the CDR3, the DNA is TGTGCCAGCAGTCCGAATAGCGGGGGTGATTACGAGCAGTACTTC.

The chain uses TRBV28 and TRBJ1-4; D is possibly TRBD1 (6 bases). The V end was cut by 6 bases, the J end by 3 bases, with 17 bases between. The CDR3 consists of 16 residues. Germline-derived CDR1 and CDR2 are MDHEN and SYDVKM. CDR3 loop: CASRGHLSMPNEKLFF. CDR3 sequence (DNA): TGTGCCAGCAGGGGACACCTGTCAATGCCTAATGAAAAACTGTTTTTT.

The sample holds one count of this clone. DNA of the CDR3: TGTGCCAGCAGTTTATGGCCCGGCGGTTTAATGAAAAAACTGTTTTTT. Its protein product is CASSLWPGGLMKKLFF. This rearrangement joins TRBV28 to TRBJ1-4, with unresolved D. Germline V gene sequence: CDR1 MDHEN, CDR2 SYDVKM. V lost 0 bases to trimming and J lost 9 bases, with 17 bases between them. This CDR3 is 16 amino acids long.

A single count supports this clone. This rearrangement joins TRBV7-9 to TRBJ2-3, with D possibly TRBD1 on 6 matching bases. The V end lost 3 bases, the J end lost 0 bases, and 16 bases lay between the germline ends. CDR3 size: 17 residues. Germline V CDR1 and CDR2: SEHNR, FQNEAQ (reference sequence). In DNA, the CDR3 is TGTGCCAGCAGCTTGGAACAGGGCATTGCTAGCACAGATACGCAGTATTTT. As protein: CASSLEQGIASTDTQYF. The complete variable domain, with remaining parts taken from reference TRBV7-9 and TRBJ2-3, reads DTGVSQNPRHKITKRGQNVTFRCDPISEHNRLYWYRQTLGQGPEFLTYFQNEAQLEKSRLLSDRFSAERPKGSFSTLEIQRTEQGDSAMYLCASSLEQGIASTDTQYFGPGTRLTVL.

The chain has TRBV7-2 and TRBJ1-1; 8 bases are shared with TRBD1. Germline CDR1 and CDR2: SGHTA and FQGNSA. The CDR3 totals 15 residues. Trimming cost V 1 base and J 2 bases; bases outside gene matches: 3. CDR3 residues: CASSLGDRYNTEAFF. CDR3 coding DNA: TGTGCCAGCAGCTTAGGGGACAGGTACAACACTGAAGCTTTCTTT.